Described below is a single T cell receptor beta chain sequence and its context. Assay: immunoSEQ multiplex PCR; the TCRdb copy retains only in-frame clones and omits some. The sample lists roughly 74,000 clones; 94% were seen once. The CDR3 contains 15 residues. These data are taken from a study of OX40 agonist ivuxolimab in advanced cancers. Turning to the study itself: From 23 to 79 years was the age range, with a mean of approximately 63 years, and 65% to 90% were male.

Sequencing was performed on CD4+ or CD8+ T cells sorted from blood, taken in a trial of the OX40 agonist ivuxolimab. The TCR comes from an adult with an advanced solid tumor such as melanoma, head and neck, liver or kidney cancer. The chain links TRBV21-1 to TRBJ1-2; the table's D call, TRBD1, has no DNA check behind it. TRBV21-1 has pseudogene status. CDR3 DNA sequence: TGTGCCAGCCCGTACGGGACAGGGGGAGACTATGGCTACACCTTC. Amino acid sequence: CASPYGTGGDYGYTF.